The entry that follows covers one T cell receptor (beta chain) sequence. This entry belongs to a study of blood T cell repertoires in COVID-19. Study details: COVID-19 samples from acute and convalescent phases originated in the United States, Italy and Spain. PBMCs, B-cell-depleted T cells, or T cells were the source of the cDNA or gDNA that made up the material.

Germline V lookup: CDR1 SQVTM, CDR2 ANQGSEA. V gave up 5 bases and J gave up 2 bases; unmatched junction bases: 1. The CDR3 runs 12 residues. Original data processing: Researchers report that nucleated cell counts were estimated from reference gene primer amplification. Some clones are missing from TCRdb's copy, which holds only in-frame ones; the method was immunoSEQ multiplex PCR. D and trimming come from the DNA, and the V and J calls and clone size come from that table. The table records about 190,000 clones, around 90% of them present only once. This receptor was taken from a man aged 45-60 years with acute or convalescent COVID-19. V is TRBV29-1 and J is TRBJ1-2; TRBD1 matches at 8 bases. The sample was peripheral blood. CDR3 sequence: CSVTGGNYGYTF. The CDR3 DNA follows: TGCAGCGTTACAGGGGGAAACTATGGCTACACCTTC.